A selection of T cell receptor beta chains follows, all from one sample in a study of blood T cell repertoires in COVID-19. Some clones are missing from TCRdb's copy, which holds only in-frame ones; the method was immunoSEQ multiplex PCR. The repertoire holds approximately 140,000 clones, with roughly 87% as singletons. Sequencing used peripheral blood. The source of these receptors is a woman aged 55-70 years with active or convalescent COVID-19. CDR3s include the opening cysteine and the closing phenylalanine or tryptophan. A D gene is named only where the DNA matches it firmly. Part of the rows lack a size; the others show once, few, many or a class for expanded clones.

V gene	clone size	D gene	J gene	CDR3 DNA	CDR3 protein
TRBV10-3	once	TRBD1	TRBJ1-6	TGTGCCATCAGTGAGTCGGGACAGGGATACTTCTCCTATAATTCACCCCTCCACTTT	CAISESGQGYFSYNSPLHF
TRBV3-1/TRBV3-2	NA	NA	TRBJ1-4	TGTGCCAGCAGCCAACAGGGGCGGAATGAAAAACTGTTTTTT	CASSQQGRNEKLFF
TRBV6-6	NA	TRBD2	TRBJ2-7	TGTGCCAGCAGTTACCTCTTAGCGGGGGGACTCTCAAGGAACTTC	CASSYLLAGGLSRNF
TRBV19	once	NA	TRBJ1-5	TGTGCCAGTAGTAGAGGACAGTCAGCTCAGCCCCAGCATTTT	CASSRGQSAQPQHF
TRBV11-2	NA	TRBD2	TRBJ2-3	TGTGCCAGCAGCGGTTTAGCGGGGGCAGGGGATACGCAGTATTTT	CASSGLAGAGDTQYF
TRBV6-5	few	NA	TRBJ1-2	TGTGCCAGCAGTTACGGCAGGAACTATGGCTACACCTTC	CASSYGRNYGYTF
TRBV3-1/TRBV3-2	once	TRBD2	TRBJ2-3	TGTGCCAGCAGCCAGGAAGGACTAGCAGATACGCAGTATTTT	CASSQEGLADTQYF
TRBV19	NA	NA	TRBJ2-1	TGTGCCAGTACTAGTGACCCCCGGAGCAATGAGCAGTTCTTC	CASTSDPRSNEQFF
TRBV30	NA	TRBD1	TRBJ2-7	TGTGCCTGGAGTGTACGTCCGGACAGGGTGAACTTC	CAWSVRPDRVNF
TRBV12-5	NA	NA	TRBJ2-2	TGTGCTAGTCGTGGGGAGGGGGGCACCGGGGAGCTGTTTTTT	CASRGEGGTGELFF
TRBV4-3	once	NA	TRBJ1-3	TGCGCCAGCAGCCAGGATACAGGACGAGGAAACACCATATATTTT	CASSQDTGRGNTIYF
TRBV12-3/TRBV12-4	NA	NA	TRBJ2-5	TGTGCCAGCAGTTTGAGTCCTCAAGAGACCCAGTACTTC	CASSLSPQETQYF
TRBV3-1/TRBV3-2	NA	TRBD1	TRBJ1-1	TGTGCCAGCAGCCGGAGAACAGGGGGAGCTGAAGCTTTCTTT	CASSRRTGGAEAFF
TRBV5-4	NA	TRBD2	TRBJ2-5	TGTGCCAGCAGCTCAATTAGCGGGGGAGAGACCCAGTACTTC	CASSSISGGETQYF
TRBV4-1	NA	NA	TRBJ1-5	TGCGCCAGCAGTCCGGACAGAACGCGAGATCAGCCCCAGCATTTT	CASSPDRTRDQPQHF
TRBV4-3	NA	TRBD1	TRBJ1-1	TGCGCCAGCAGCCTACAGGGGACTGAAGCTTTCTTT	CASSLQGTEAFF